This TCR beta chain was identified in a study of neurological immune-mediated disorders. Notes on the study in general: One related-CDR3 cluster, identified by phylogenetic grouping, held the repertoires of 18 of 34 multiple sclerosis patients and was a possible signature.

TCRdb reprocessed the 5' RACE reads via MiXCR and lists one record per CDR3 protein. The table includes approximately 70,000 distinct CDR3 sequences, 3.9% detected once. In germline, CDR1 is DFQATT, CDR2 SNEGSKA (reference sequence). The V and J ends lost 5 bases and 2 bases, in that order; junction bases with no gene match: 4. This CDR3 comprises 13 residues. This clonotype occurred many times. The antigen is unknown. The sequence was obtained from a man under 40 with multiple sclerosis. V usage is TRBV20-1 and J usage is TRBJ2-7; 9 positions agree with TRBD2. The sequencing input was PBMCs. CDR3 in amino acids: CSASAGGTYEQYF. The CDR3 DNA is TGCAGTGCTTCAGCGGGGGGAACCTACGAGCAGTACTTC.